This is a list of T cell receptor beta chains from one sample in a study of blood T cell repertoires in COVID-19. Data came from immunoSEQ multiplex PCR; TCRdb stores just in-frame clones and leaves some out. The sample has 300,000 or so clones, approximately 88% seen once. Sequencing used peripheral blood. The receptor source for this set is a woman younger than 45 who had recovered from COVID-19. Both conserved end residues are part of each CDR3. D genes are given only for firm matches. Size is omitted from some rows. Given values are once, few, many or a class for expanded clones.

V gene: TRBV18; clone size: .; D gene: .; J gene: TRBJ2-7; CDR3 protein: CASSPRSGGDEQYF; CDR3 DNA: TGTGCCAGCTCACCAAGATCGGGCGGGGACGAGCAGTACTTC
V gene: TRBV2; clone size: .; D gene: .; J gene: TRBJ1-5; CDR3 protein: CASSEGQGSQPQHF; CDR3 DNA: TGTGCCAGCAGTGAAGGGCAGGGGAGTCAGCCCCAGCATTTT
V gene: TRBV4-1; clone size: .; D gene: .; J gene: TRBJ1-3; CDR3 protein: CASSQGPSGSGNTIYF; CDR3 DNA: TGCGCCAGCAGCCAAGGCCCCAGCGGCTCTGGAAACACCATATATTTT
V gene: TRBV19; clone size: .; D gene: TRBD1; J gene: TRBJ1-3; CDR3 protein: CASRRRTGADSGNTIYF; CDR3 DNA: TGTGCCAGTAGGAGGCGGACAGGGGCCGACTCTGGAAACACCATATATTTT
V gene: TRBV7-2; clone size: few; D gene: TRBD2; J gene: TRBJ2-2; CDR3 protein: CASSLAPTSANTGELFF; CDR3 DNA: TGTGCCAGCAGCTTAGCGCCGACTAGCGCGAACACCGGGGAGCTGTTTTTT
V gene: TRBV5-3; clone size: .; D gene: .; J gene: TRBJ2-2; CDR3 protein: CARSLKGWDTGELFF; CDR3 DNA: TGTGCCAGAAGCTTGAAGGGGTGGGACACCGGGGAGCTGTTTTTT
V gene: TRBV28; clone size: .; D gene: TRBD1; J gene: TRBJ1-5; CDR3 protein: CASSPPGQGWGNQPQHF; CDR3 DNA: TGTGCCAGCAGCCCTCCGGGACAGGGTTGGGGCAATCAGCCCCAGCATTTT
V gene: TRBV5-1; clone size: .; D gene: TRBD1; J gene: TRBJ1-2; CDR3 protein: CASSGGTGERGYTF; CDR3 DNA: TGCGCCAGCAGCGGGGGGACAGGGGAACGTGGCTACACCTTC
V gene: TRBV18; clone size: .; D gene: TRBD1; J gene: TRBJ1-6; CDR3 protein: CASSPPGQGNSPLHF; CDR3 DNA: TGTGCCAGCTCACCACCGGGACAGGGGAATTCACCCCTCCACTTT
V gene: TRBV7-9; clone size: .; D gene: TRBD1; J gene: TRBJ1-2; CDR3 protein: CASSLSAGQGDGYTF; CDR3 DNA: TGTGCCAGCAGCTTATCAGCTGGACAGGGGGATGGCTACACCTTC
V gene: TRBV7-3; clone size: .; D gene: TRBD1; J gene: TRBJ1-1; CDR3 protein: CASSSQGDTEAFF; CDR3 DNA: TGTGCCAGCAGCTCCCAGGGGGACACTGAAGCTTTCTTT
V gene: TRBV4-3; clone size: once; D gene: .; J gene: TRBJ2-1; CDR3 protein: CASSQGGLGNEQFF; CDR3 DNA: TGCGCCAGCAGCCAGGGGGGATTGGGCAATGAGCAGTTCTTC
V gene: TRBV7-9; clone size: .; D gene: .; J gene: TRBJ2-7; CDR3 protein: CASSFNTGKLGEQYF; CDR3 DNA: TGTGCCAGCAGCTTCAACACAGGGAAATTGGGGGAGCAGTACTTC
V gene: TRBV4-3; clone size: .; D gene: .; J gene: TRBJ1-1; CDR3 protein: CASSPYTGIGTEAFF; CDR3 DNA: TGCGCCAGCAGCCCTTACACAGGAATCGGCACTGAAGCTTTCTTT
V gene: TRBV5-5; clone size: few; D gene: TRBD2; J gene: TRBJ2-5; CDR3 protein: CASSWLAGFQETQYF; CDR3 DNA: TGTGCCAGCAGCTGGCTAGCGGGGTTCCAAGAGACCCAGTACTTC
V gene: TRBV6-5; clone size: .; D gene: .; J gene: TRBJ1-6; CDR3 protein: CASRVGFNSPLHF; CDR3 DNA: TGTGCCAGCAGAGTCGGGTTCAATTCACCCCTCCACTTT
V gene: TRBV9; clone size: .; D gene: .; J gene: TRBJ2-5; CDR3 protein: CASSVGQTYQETQYF; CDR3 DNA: TGTGCCAGCAGCGTAGGACAGACGTACCAAGAGACCCAGTACTTC
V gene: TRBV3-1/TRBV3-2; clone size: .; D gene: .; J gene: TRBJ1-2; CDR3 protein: CASSQDSLANYGYTF; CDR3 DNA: TGTGCCAGCAGCCAAGACTCCTTAGCTAACTATGGCTACACCTTC
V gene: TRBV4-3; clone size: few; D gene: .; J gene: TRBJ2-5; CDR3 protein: CASSQEAAAGTQETQYF; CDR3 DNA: TGCGCCAGCAGCCAAGAGGCCGCGGCGGGGACCCAAGAGACCCAGTACTTC
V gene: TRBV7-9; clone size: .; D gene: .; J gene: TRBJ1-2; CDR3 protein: CASSPLAGNYGYTF; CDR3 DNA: TGTGCCAGCAGCCCCCTGGCCGGGAACTATGGCTACACCTTC
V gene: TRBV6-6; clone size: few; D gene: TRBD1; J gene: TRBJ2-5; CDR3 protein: CASSYRGTGQETQYF; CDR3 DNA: TGTGCCAGCAGTTACCGGGGGACAGGACAAGAGACCCAGTACTTC
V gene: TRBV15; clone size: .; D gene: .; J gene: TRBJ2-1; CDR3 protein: CATSREERSRSYNEQFF; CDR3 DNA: TGTGCCACCAGCAGAGAGGAGCGGTCCCGCTCCTACAATGAGCAGTTCTTC
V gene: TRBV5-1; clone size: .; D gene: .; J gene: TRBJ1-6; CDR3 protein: CASSLGTNSYNSPLHF; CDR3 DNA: TGCGCCAGCAGCCTCGGGACAAACTCCTATAATTCACCCCTCCACTTT
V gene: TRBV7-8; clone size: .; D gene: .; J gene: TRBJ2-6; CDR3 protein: CASSIRRVTHSGANVLTF; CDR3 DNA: TGTGCCAGCAGCATTCGGAGGGTCACCCACTCTGGGGCCAACGTCCTGACTTTC
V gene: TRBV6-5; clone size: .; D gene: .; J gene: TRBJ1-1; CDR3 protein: CASSLSGWSTEAFF; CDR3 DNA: TGTGCCAGCAGTCTCTCAGGGTGGAGCACTGAAGCTTTCTTT
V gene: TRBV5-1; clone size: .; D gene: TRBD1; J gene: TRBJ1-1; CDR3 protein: CASSRVTGSEAFF; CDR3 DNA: TGCGCCAGCAGCCGAGTGACAGGGAGTGAAGCTTTCTTT
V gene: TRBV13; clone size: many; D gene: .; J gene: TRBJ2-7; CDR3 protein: CASSPLGEPYEQYF; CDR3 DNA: TGTGCCAGCAGCCCACTGGGCGAACCCTACGAGCAGTACTTC
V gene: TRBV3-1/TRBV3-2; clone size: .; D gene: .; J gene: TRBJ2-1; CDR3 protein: CASSQNRKPYNEQFF; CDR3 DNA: TGTGCCAGCAGCCAAAACAGGAAACCCTACAATGAGCAGTTCTTC
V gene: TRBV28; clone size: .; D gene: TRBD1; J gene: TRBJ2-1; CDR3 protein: CASSLGQVNEQFF; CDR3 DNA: TGTGCCAGCAGCTTAGGACAGGTGAATGAGCAGTTCTTC
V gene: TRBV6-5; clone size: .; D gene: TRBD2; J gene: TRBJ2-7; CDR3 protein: CASSSGGVFDEQYF; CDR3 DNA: TGTGCCAGCAGTAGTGGGGGGGTCTTCGACGAGCAGTACTTC
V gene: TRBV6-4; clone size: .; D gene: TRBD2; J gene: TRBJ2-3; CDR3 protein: CASSEGTSGESTDTQYF; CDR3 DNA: TGTGCCAGCAGTGAGGGGACTAGCGGGGAAAGCACAGATACGCAGTATTTT
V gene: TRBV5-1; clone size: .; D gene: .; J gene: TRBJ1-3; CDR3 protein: CASSYGGGTGNTIYF; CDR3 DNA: TGCGCCAGCAGCTACGGAGGAGGCACTGGAAACACCATATATTTT
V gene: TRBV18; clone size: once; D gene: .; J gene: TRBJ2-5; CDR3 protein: CASSTPGIETQYF; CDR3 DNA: TGTGCCAGCTCTACCCCGGGGATCGAGACCCAGTACTTC
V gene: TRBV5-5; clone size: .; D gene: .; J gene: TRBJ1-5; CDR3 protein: CASSLVGVNQPQHF; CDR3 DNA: TGTGCCAGCAGCTTGGTAGGGGTCAATCAGCCCCAGCATTTT
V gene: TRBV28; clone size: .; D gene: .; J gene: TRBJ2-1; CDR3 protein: CASRPSSYNEQFF; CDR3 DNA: TGTGCCAGCAGGCCTAGTTCCTACAATGAGCAGTTCTTC
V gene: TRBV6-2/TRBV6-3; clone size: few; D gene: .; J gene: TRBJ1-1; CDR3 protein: CASSSPDSRWTEAFF; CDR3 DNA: TGTGCCAGCAGTTCCCCCGACAGCCGGTGGACTGAAGCTTTCTTT
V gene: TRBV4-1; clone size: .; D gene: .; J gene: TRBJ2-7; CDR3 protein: CASSQDNGDSYEQYF; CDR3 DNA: TGCGCCAGCAGCCAAGATAACGGGGACTCCTACGAGCAGTACTTC
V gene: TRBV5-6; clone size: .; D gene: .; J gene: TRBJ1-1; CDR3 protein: CASSLSRVTEAFF; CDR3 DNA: TGTGCCAGCAGCTTGTCACGGGTCACTGAAGCTTTCTTT
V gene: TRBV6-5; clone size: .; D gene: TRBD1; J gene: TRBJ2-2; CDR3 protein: CASSYADRRNTGELFF; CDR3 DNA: TGTGCCAGCAGTTACGCGGACAGGAGGAACACCGGGGAGCTGTTTTTT
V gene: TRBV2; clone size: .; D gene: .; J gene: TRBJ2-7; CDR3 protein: CASRVAVSYEQYF; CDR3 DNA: TGTGCCAGCAGAGTCGCGGTTTCCTACGAGCAGTACTTC
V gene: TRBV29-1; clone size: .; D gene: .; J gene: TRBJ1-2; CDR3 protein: CSVGRRYGYTF; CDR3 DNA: TGCAGCGTTGGAAGGCGGTATGGCTACACCTTC
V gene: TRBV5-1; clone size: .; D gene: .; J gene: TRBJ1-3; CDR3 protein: CASSFSGSGNTIYF; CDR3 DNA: TGCGCCAGCAGCTTTTCGGGCTCTGGAAACACCATATATTTT
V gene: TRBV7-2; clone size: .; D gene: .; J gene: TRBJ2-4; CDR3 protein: CASSADLGRDIQYF; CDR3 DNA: TGTGCCAGCAGCGCCGATTTGGGGCGCGACATTCAGTACTTC
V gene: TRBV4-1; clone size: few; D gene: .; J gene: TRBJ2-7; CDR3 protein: CASSQGFSNEQYF; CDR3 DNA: TGCGCCAGCAGCCAAGGGTTCTCTAACGAGCAGTACTTC
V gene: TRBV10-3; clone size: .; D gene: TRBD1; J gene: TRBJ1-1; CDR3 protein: CAISEGRGDTEAFF; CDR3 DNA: TGTGCCATCAGTGAAGGCAGGGGGGACACTGAAGCTTTCTTT
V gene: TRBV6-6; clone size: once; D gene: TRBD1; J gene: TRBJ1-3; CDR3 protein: CASAGTASGNTIYF; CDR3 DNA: TGTGCCAGCGCAGGGACAGCCTCTGGAAACACCATATATTTT
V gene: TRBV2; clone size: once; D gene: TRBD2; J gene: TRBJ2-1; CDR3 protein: CASSESRGGYNEQFF; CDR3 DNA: TGTGCCAGCAGTGAATCGCGGGGGGGATACAATGAGCAGTTCTTC
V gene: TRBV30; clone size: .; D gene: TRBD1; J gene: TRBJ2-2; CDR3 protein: CAWRGQVNTGELFF; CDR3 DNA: TGTGCCTGGAGGGGACAGGTGAACACCGGGGAGCTGTTTTTT
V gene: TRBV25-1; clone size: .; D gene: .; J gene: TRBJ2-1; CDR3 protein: CASSERRVSYNEQFF; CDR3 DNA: TGTGCCAGCAGTGAACGGAGGGTGTCGTACAATGAGCAGTTCTTC
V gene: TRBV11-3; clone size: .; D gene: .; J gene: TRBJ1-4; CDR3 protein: CASSLTPRVREKLFF; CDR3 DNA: TGTGCCAGCAGCTTAACCCCACGTGTCAGGGAAAAACTGTTTTTT
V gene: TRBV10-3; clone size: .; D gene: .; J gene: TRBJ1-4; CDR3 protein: CAISEPNGATNEKLFF; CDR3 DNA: TGTGCCATCAGTGAGCCCAACGGGGCAACTAATGAAAAACTGTTTTTT
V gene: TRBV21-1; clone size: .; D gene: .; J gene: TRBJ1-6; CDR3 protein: CASSKGLPTGYNSPLHF; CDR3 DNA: TGTGCCAGCAGCAAAGGCTTGCCGACAGGGTACAATTCACCCCTCCACTTT
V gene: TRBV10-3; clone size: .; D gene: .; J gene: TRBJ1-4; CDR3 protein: CAISDGEKLFF; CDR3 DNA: TGTGCCATCAGTGACGGTGAAAAACTGTTTTTT
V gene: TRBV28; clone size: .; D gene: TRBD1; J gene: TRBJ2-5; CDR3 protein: CASRRTGRQETQYF; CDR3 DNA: TGTGCCAGTCGACGGACAGGGAGGCAAGAGACCCAGTACTTC
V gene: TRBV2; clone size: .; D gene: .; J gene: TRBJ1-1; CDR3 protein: CASSEWGENTEAFF; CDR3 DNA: TGTGCCAGCAGTGAATGGGGGGAAAACACTGAAGCTTTCTTT
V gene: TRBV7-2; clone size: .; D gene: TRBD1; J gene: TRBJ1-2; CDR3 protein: CASSRRGAYGYTF; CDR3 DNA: TGTGCCAGCAGCCGCAGGGGGGCCTATGGCTACACCTTC
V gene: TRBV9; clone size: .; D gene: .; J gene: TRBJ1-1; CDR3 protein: CASSVGGGGNTEAFF; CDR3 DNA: TGTGCCAGCAGCGTAGGGGGAGGAGGGAACACTGAAGCTTTCTTT